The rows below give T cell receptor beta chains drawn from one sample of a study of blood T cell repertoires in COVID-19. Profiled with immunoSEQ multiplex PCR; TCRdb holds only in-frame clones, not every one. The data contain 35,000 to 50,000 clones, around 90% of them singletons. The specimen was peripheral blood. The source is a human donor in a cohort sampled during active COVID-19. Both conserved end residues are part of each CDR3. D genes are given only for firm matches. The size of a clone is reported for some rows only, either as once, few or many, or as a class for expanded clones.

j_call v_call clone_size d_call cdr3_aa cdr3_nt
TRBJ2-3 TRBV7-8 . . CASSLQESTDTQYF TGTGCCAGCAGCTTACAGGAAAGCACAGATACGCAGTATTTT
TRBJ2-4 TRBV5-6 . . CASSWTWPTPAKNIQYF TGTGCCAGCAGCTGGACTTGGCCGACCCCAGCCAAAAACATTCAGTACTTC
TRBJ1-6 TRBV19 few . CASSITGDSYNSPLHF TGTGCCAGTAGTATAACCGGGGACTCCTATAATTCACCCCTCCACTTT
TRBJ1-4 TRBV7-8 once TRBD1 CASTLDRFNEKLFF TGTGCCAGCACCCTGGACAGGTTTAATGAAAAACTGTTTTTT
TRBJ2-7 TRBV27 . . CASAGLGGASYEQYF TGTGCCAGCGCCGGTTTGGGGGGAGCATCCTACGAGCAGTACTTC
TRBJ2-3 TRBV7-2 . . CASSLGVLVADTQYF TGTGCCAGCAGCTTAGGGGTTCTAGTGGCCGATACGCAGTATTTT
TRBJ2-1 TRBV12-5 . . CASGLVIRGWNEQFF TGTGCTAGTGGTTTGGTAATCAGGGGTTGGAATGAGCAGTTCTTC
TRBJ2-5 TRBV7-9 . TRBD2 CASSFFPPQREGKETQYF TGTGCCAGCAGCTTTTTTCCCCCTCAGCGGGAGGGTAAGGAGACCCAGTACTTC
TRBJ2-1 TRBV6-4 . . CASSDSGTSEGGEQFF TGTGCCAGCAGTGACTCCGGGACTTCAGAGGGCGGTGAGCAGTTCTTC
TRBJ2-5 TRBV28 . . CASSSAQPGETQYF TGTGCCAGCAGTTCGGCTCAGCCGGGGGAGACCCAGTACTTC
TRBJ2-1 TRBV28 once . CASRLRDLSSYNEQFF TGTGCCAGCAGGCTCCGGGACTTGAGCTCCTACAATGAGCAGTTCTTC
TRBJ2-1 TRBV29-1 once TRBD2 CSVDEGRGEQFF TGCAGCGTTGACGAGGGGAGGGGTGAGCAGTTCTTC
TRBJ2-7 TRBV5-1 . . CASSSGYEQYF TGCGCCAGCAGCTCCGGTTACGAGCAGTACTTC
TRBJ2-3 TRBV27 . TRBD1 CASSESRGRDTQYF TGTGCCAGCAGTGAAAGCAGGGGGCGAGATACGCAGTATTTT
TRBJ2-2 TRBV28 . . CASRTWNTGELFF TGTGCCAGCCGTACTTGGAACACCGGGGAGCTGTTTTTT
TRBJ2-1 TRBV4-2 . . CASSQDTGLAYNEQFF TGTGCCAGCAGCCAAGACACAGGGCTGGCCTACAATGAGCAGTTCTTC
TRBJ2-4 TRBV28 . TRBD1 CATRQGKNIQYF TGTGCCACCCGACAGGGAAAAAACATTCAGTACTTC
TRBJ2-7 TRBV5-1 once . CASSLEQLPSYEQYF TGCGCCAGCAGCTTGGAACAGCTACCCTCCTACGAGCAGTACTTC
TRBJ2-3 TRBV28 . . CASSLGGSSTDTQYF TGTGCCAGCAGTTTGGGGGGATCTAGCACAGATACGCAGTATTTT
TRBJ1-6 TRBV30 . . CAWSRNSPLHF TGTGCCTGGAGTCGTAATTCACCCCTCCACTTT
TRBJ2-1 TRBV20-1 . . CSASGLNSYNEQFF TGCAGTGCTAGTGGGCTCAACTCCTACAATGAGCAGTTCTTC
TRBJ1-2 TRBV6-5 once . CASSTRAYTF TGTGCCAGCAGTACCAGGGCCTACACCTTC
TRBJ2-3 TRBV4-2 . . CASSLNSFADTQYF TGTGCCAGCAGCCTCAACTCTTTCGCAGATACGCAGTATTTT
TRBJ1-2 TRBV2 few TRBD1 CARSQGDYGYTF TGTGCCAGATCACAGGGGGACTATGGCTACACCTTC
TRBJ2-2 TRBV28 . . CASSFWNTGELFF TGTGCCAGCAGTTTCTGGAACACCGGGGAGCTGTTTTTT
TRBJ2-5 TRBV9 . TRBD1 CASSPGTGGGETQYF TGTGCCAGCAGCCCAGGGACAGGGGGGGGAGAGACCCAGTACTTC
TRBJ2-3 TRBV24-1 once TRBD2 CATSETLGLARTDTQYF TGTGCCACCAGTGAAACCCTCGGACTAGCGCGAACAGATACGCAGTATTTT
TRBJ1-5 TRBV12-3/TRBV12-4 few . CASSLQGNQPQHF TGTGCCAGCAGTTTACAGGGCAATCAGCCCCAGCATTTT
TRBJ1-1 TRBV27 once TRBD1 CASRTGGTEAFF TGTGCCAGCAGGACAGGGGGCACTGAAGCTTTCTTT
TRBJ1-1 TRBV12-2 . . CASRLAPVGVHTEAFF TGTGCAAGTCGCTTAGCCCCCGTAGGGGTTCACACTGAAGCTTTCTTT
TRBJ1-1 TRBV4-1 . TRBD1 CASSYRQGMNTEAFF TGCGCCAGCAGCTACCGACAGGGGATGAACACTGAAGCTTTCTTT
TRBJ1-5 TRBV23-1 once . CASSQLAQGLAQPQHF TGCGCCAGCAGTCAATTGGCTCAGGGTCTGGCTCAGCCCCAGCATTTT
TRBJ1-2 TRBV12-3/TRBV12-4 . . CASSFSLLGYTF TGTGCCAGCAGTTTTTCTCTTCTCGGCTACACCTTC
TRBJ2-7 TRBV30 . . CAWSFPTGPPKLIEQYF TGTGCCTGGAGTTTCCCTACAGGGCCGCCCAAATTAATCGAGCAGTACTTC
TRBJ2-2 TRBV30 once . CAWSGRAFGSVYTGELFF .
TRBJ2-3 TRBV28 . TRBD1 CASSATGDRGLPDTQYF TGTGCCAGCAGCGCTACCGGGGACAGGGGGCTGCCAGATACGCAGTATTTT
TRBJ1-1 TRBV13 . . CASTQRSPGMNTEAFF TGTGCCAGCACCCAAAGAAGTCCGGGGATGAACACTGAAGCTTTCTTT
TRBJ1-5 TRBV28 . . CASSFTGSSNQPQHF TGTGCCAGCAGTTTTACAGGAAGCAGCAATCAGCCCCAGCATTTT
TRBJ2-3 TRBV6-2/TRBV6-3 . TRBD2 CASSLLAGVGTDTQYF TGTGCCAGCAGTTTACTAGCGGGAGTTGGCACAGATACGCAGTATTTT
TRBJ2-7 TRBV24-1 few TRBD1 CATSPGQGAYEQYF TGTGCCACCAGTCCGGGACAGGGGGCTTACGAGCAGTACTTC
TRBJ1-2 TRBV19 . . CASSNPTELNYGYTF TGTGCCAGTAGTAACCCGACAGAGCTCAACTATGGCTACACCTTC